Sequencing of this T cell receptor beta chain was carried out in a study of T cell repertoires in ileal Crohn's disease. Study background: Every patient was operated on for stricturing (roughly 60%) or penetrating (39%) complications.

Profiling relied on immunoSEQ multiplex PCR, and the TCRdb table lists in-frame clones only, not all of them. Among 130 to 150 clones listed, roughly 53% were seen once. Germline-derived CDR1 and CDR2 are MGHRA and YSYEKL. With 0 bases removed from V and 3 bases from J, the gap between germline ends came to 17 bases. This CDR3 has 17 residues. The sorted cells were lamina propria lymphocytes from surgical specimens, first isolated by density gradient. Comment on this clone: Its antigen is as yet unknown.

Points from the study as a whole: Compared with CD4 T cells, sorted CD8 cells carried more expanded clones. Compared with non-smokers, active smokers at surgery showed more clonal expansions. Clonality above 26.8% at surgery always came with endoscopic recurrence.

The sequence derives from an adult with Crohn's disease. The V call is TRBV4-1, the J call TRBJ1-2, with a possible D match to TRBD1 (6 bases). The sample consisted of CD8+ T cells sorted from the ileum. The CDR3 DNA follows: TGCGCCAGCAGCCAAGATTGGCAGGGGTCCATATACTATGGCTACACCTTC. Protein: CASSQDWQGSIYYGYTF.